The 23 T cell receptor beta chains given below trace back to one sample, sequenced in a study of blood T cells in healthy people across ages. Combining a sample-barcoded 5' primer with a J-beta primer mix, a second PCR ran for roughly 6 to 12 cycles. TCRdb redid the calling of the 5' RACE reads with MiXCR, one entry per CDR3 protein. The table includes fewer than 1.5 million distinct CDR3 sequences, 35% to 45% detected once. Sequencing was performed on blood. Every receptor here comes from a woman aged 18 to 35 in good health.

In the case of this clonotype: At one end, the junction sequence differs from germline, possibly due to a read error. V and J are TRBV12-3 or TRBV12-4 and TRBJ2-1, with 15 bases lining up with TRBD2. CDR3 size: 17 residues. As DNA, the CDR3 is TGTGCCTGCTGGACTAGCGGGAGGGGGACCATCTACAAGGAGCAGTTCTTC. It translates to CACWTSGRGTIYKEQFF.

A single count supports this clonotype. The rearrangement links TRBV20-1 to TRBJ2-1, with D perhaps given as TRBD1 or TRBD2 (6 bases each). The length of the CDR3 is 17 residues. The V end lost 6 bases, the J end lost 4 bases, and 25 bases lay between the germline ends. The germline CDR1 and CDR2 sequences are DFQATT and SNEGSKA (reference sequence). DNA of the CDR3: TGCAGTGCCTCACGGGGGCTAATGCGAATCGAATACAATGAGCAGTTCTTC. This codes for CSASRGLMRIEYNEQFF.

In DNA, the CDR3 is TGTGCCAGCAGCTCCTCAGGGGACACTGAAGCTTTCTTT. Encoded protein: CASSSSGDTEAFF. The chain is built from TRBV7-9 and TRBJ1-1; D possibly corresponds to TRBD1 (6 bases). V was pared by 4 bases and J by 3 bases, with 9 bases between. CDR1 SEHNR and CDR2 FQNEAQ come from the germline V gene (reference sequence). There are 13 residues in the CDR3.

This clonotype came up a few times. The V and J genes are TRBV6-5 and TRBJ2-5, with 13 positions matching TRBD2. TRBJ2-7 matches the DNA end more closely, so the J call is doubtful. Germline V gives CDR1 MNHEY, CDR2 SVGAGI. The CDR3 is 18 amino acids. Written as DNA, the CDR3 is TGTGCCAGCAGTTACCGGGGGGGACTAGCGGGGCTCCTGCTCGAGCAGTACTTC. It encodes CASSYRGGLAGLLLEQYF.

The rearrangement joins TRBV2 to TRBJ2-7, with 10 bases that match TRBD1. V was clipped by 1 base and J by 5 bases; unmatched bases: 2. Per the germline V gene, CDR1 is SNHLY and CDR2 is FYNNEI. This CDR3 region has 14 residues. In DNA form, the CDR3 reads TGTGCCAGCAGTGAAGGACAGGGGGCCCACGAGCAGTACTTC. Protein: CASSEGQGAHEQYF.

This clonotype has a handful of counts. The V call is TRBV4-1, the J call TRBJ2-5; D might be TRBD1 (6 bases). The germline gives CDR1 MGHRA, CDR2 YSYEKL. Trimming removed 0 bases at V and 11 bases at J, with 22 bases between. The CDR3 consists of 16 residues. CDR3 loop: CASSQDRGPTYNEQYF. The CDR3 DNA reads as TGCGCCAGCAGCCAAGACAGGGGCCCCACTTACAATGAGCAGTACTTC.

This chain links TRBV20-1 with TRBJ2-7; TRBD1 matches 7 bases. Germline loops: CDR1 DFQATT, CDR2 SNEGSKA (reference sequence). With 6 bases clipped from V and 4 bases from J, the junction kept 9 bases outside the gene matches. There are 13 residues in the CDR3. The CDR3 DNA follows: TGCAGTGCACGGGGACAGATGACTTACGAGCAGTACTTC. Protein sequence: CSARGQMTYEQYF.

V is TRBV18 and J is TRBJ1-1, with 7 bases aligning to TRBD1. The V segment lost 2 bases and the J segment 3 bases; nucleotides outside the gene matches: 3. Germline V gene data show CDR1 as KGHSH and CDR2 as LQKENI. CDR3 length equals 14 residues. CDR3 sequence: CASSPWTGYTEAFF. For the CDR3, the DNA is TGTGCCAGCTCACCATGGACAGGATACACTGAAGCTTTCTTT.

This chain joins TRBV4-1 and TRBJ2-1; TRBD2 might be the D (6 bases). CDR1 MGHRA and CDR2 YSYEKL come from the germline V gene. The V gene lost 1 base and the J gene lost 0 bases, with 10 bases spanning the gap. The CDR3 is 16 amino acids. The CDR3 coding sequence is TGCGCCAGCAGCCAAGGGGTACTAGCCTCCTACAATGAGCAGTTCTTC. Translated: CASSQGVLASYNEQFF.

This clonotype was recorded once. This may be a read error: a much more frequent sequence differs by one nucleotide. This chain's CDR3 is CASSRDPTTDTQYF. CDR3 in DNA: TGTGCCAGCAGCCGTGACCCGACCACAGATACGCAGTATTTT. V gene TRBV12-3 or TRBV12-4 combines with J gene TRBJ2-3; D is uncertain. The CDR3 is 14 residues long. With 6 bases removed from V and 2 bases from J, the gap between germline ends came to 12 bases.

This clonotype showed up just a few times. The chain combines TRBV7-9 with TRBJ2-1; 10 bases match TRBD2. CDR1 and CDR2 from the germline V gene are SEHNR and FQNEAQ (reference sequence). V gave up 5 bases and J gave up 7 bases; unmatched junction bases: 14. This CDR3 has 17 amino acids. The CDR3 sequence: CASSPSSLAGARNEQFF. CDR3 DNA: TGTGCCAGCAGCCCCAGCTCCCTAGCGGGAGCTCGAAATGAGCAGTTCTTC. Variable domain in full (rest from reference TRBV7-9 and TRBJ2-1): DTGVSQNPRHKITKRGQNVTFRCDPISEHNRLYWYRQTLGQGPEFLTYFQNEAQLEKSRLLSDRFSAERPKGSFSTLEIQRTEQGDSAMYLCASSPSSLAGARNEQFFGPGTRLTVL.

The rearrangement uses TRBV30 and TRBJ2-3; a possible D gene is TRBD1 (6 bases). The germline V and J ends were trimmed by 3 bases and 0 bases, with 19 bases remaining between them. CDR1 is GTSNPN and CDR2 is SVGIG in the germline V gene (reference sequence). The CDR3 has 17 amino acids. The CDR3 nucleotides are TGTGCCTGGAGCATAAACAGGGTACCAACTAGCACAGATACGCAGTATTTT. Translation gives CAWSINRVPTSTDTQYF.

The chain links TRBV10-2 to TRBJ1-5; 9 positions match TRBD1. This CDR3 has 18 residues. Germline CDR1 WSHSY, CDR2 SAAADI. V was pared by 2 bases and J by 2 bases, with 10 bases of the junction left unmatched. The chain's CDR3 is CASSEKVWDRVGNQPQHF. The CDR3 region has the DNA TGCGCCAGCAGTGAGAAAGTCTGGGACAGGGTGGGCAATCAGCCCCAGCATTTT.

This clonotype showed up just a few times. The chain is built from TRBV3-1 and TRBJ2-7; 8 bases fit TRBD2. The V gene end was trimmed by 4 bases and the J gene end by 2 bases; junction bases not matched to a gene: 16. The germline CDR1 and CDR2 sequences are LGHDT and YNNKEL (reference sequence). The CDR3 spans 18 residues. CDR3 in DNA: TGTGCCAGCAGCCGATCGGAACTAGCGGAGGGGCCTCCCTACGAGCAGTACTTC. Translation: CASSRSELAEGPPYEQYF.

This clonotype was picked up many times. This sequence joins TRBV11-2 and TRBJ2-5; D is unresolved. The CDR3 is 12 residues long. The V end was cut by 3 bases, the J end by 4 bases, with 6 bases between. From germline, CDR1 is SGHAT and CDR2 FQNNGV. The CDR3: CASSFWGETQYF. Here the CDR3 DNA reads TGTGCCAGCAGCTTCTGGGGAGAGACCCAGTACTTC.

In DNA form, the CDR3 reads TGTGCCAGCAGTTCCCAAACAGGGTTCGGAAACACCATATATTTT. Protein product: CASSSQTGFGNTIYF. This chain joins TRBV27 and TRBJ1-3; D possibly corresponds to TRBD1 (6 bases). The CDR3 runs 15 residues. CDR1 and CDR2 from the germline V gene are MNHEY and SMNVEV (reference sequence). The ends were cut back, 4 bases at V and 4 bases at J, with 14 bases in the middle.

This chain uses TRBV4-1 with TRBJ1-5; D unclear. Germline CDR1 is MGHRA and CDR2 is YSYEKL. Trimming removed 0 bases at V and 2 bases at J, with 11 bases between. The CDR3 runs to 16 residues. The CDR3 DNA is TGCGCCAGCAGCCAAGATGAGCGTTGGGGCAATCAGCCCCAGCATTTT. Amino acids: CASSQDERWGNQPQHF.

This clonotype has just a few counts. CDR3 DNA sequence: TGTGCCATCAGTGGGAGGGACGGAGCTAACTATGGCTACACCTTC. Translation: CAISGRDGANYGYTF. The chain joins TRBV10-3 to TRBJ1-2; D is perhaps TRBD1 (5 bases). This CDR3 comprises 15 residues. Germline CDR1 reads ENHRY; CDR2 reads SYGVKD. V shed 4 bases and J shed 0 bases, with 12 bases lying between them.

The rearrangement uses TRBV5-1 and TRBJ2-7; perhaps TRBD1 as D (5 bases). The CDR3 sequence is 14 residues long. In germline, CDR1 is SGHRS, CDR2 YFSETQ. Trimming shortened V by 0 bases and J by 4 bases, and 11 bases separated the two germline ends. This CDR3 reads CASSLGQSTYEQYF. CDR3 DNA: TGCGCCAGCAGCTTGGGACAGAGCACTTACGAGCAGTACTTC.

V gene TRBV28 combines with J gene TRBJ1-5; TRBD1 agrees at 7 bases. This CDR3 region has 14 residues. The junction had 6 bases not matched to a gene; V was cut back by 8 bases and J by 2 bases. CDR1 and CDR2 from the germline V gene are MDHEN and SYDVKM. The CDR3 spells CASVTGVGNQPQHF. CDR3 bases: TGTGCCAGCGTCACAGGGGTAGGCAATCAGCCCCAGCATTTT.

V usage is TRBV5-1 and J usage is TRBJ1-1, with D possibly TRBD1 on 5 matching bases. The CDR3 is 14 amino acids. Germline CDR1 SGHRS, CDR2 YFSETQ. Trimming shortened V by 5 bases and J by 4 bases, and 15 bases separated the two germline ends. The CDR3 DNA follows: TGCGCCAGCAGGACGACGGGGGGTGCCACTGAAGCTTTCTTT. This sequence encodes CASRTTGGATEAFF.

This chain connects TRBV20-1 to TRBJ2-1, with 8 bases that match TRBD2. In germline, CDR1 is DFQATT, CDR2 SNEGSKA (reference sequence). V was clipped by 8 bases and J by 9 bases; unmatched bases: 15. CDR3 length equals 14 residues. CDR3 amino acids: CSTGTRLRSAEQFF. Written as DNA, the CDR3 is TGCAGTACCGGGACTAGGTTAAGGTCGGCTGAGCAGTTCTTC.

This clonotype was seen more than once but under ten times. A junction boundary mismatches the germline segment, possibly from a read error. The rearrangement uses TRBV29-1 and TRBJ1-1; 8 nucleotides agree with TRBD1. This CDR3 contains 15 residues. Germline V CDR1 and CDR2: SQVTM, ANQGSEA. CDR3 coding DNA: TGCAGCGTGGACGATAGACAGGGGATGAAAACTGAAGCTTTCTTT. The encoded protein is CSVDDRQGMKTEAFF.